Included here is one T cell receptor beta chain sequence, with context. The sample has other DNA sequences that encode this CDR3 too. The entry originates in a study of shared clonotypes between healthy human individuals. Produced via immunoSEQ multiplex PCR; TCRdb's table is partial and in-frame only. This sample has over 700,000 clones, with 72% found just once. With 0 bases removed from V and 5 bases from J, the gap between germline ends came to 8 bases. The CDR3 runs 13 residues. Germline values: CDR1 SGHNT, CDR2 YYREEE (reference sequence). This TCR was recovered from a woman aged 30 to 39 in good health. The material sequenced was memory CD4+ T cells sorted from blood. Subset reported: CD45RA-negative fraction. The chain employs TRBV5-4 and TRBJ1-2, with a tentative D call TRBD1 (5 bases). The CDR3, as DNA: TGTGCCAGCAGCTTGGTTGCAGGGTATGGCTACACCTTC. It codes for CASSLVAGYGYTF. Full variable domain (remainder filled in from reference TRBV5-4 and TRBJ1-2): ETGVTQSPTHLIKTRGQQVTLRCSSQSGHNTVSWYQQALGQGPQFIFQYYREEENGRGNFPPRFSGLQFPNYSSELNVNALELDDSALYLCASSLVAGYGYTFGSGTRLTVV.